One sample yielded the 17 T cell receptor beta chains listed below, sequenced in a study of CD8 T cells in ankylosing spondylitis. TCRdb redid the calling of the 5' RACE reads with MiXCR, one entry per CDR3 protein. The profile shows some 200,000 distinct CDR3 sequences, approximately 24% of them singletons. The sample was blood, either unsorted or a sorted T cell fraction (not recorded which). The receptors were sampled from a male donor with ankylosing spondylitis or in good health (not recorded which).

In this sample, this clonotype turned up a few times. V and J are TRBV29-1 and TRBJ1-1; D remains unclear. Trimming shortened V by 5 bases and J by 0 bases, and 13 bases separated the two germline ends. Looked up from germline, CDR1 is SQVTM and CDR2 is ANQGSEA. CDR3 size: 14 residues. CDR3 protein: CSVFRRNMNTEAFF. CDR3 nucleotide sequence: TGCAGCGTTTTCCGCAGGAACATGAACACTGAAGCTTTCTTT.

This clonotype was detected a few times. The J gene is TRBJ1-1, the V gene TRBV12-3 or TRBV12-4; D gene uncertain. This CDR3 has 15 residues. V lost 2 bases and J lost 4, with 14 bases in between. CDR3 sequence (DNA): TGTGCCAGCAGTTTATTGGGGTTTCTGTCCACTGAAGCTTTCTTT. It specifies CASSLLGFLSTEAFF.

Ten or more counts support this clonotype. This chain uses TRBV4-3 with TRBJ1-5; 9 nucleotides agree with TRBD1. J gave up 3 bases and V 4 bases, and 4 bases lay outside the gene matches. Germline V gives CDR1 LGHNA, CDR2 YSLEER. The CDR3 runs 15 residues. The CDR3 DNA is TGCGCCAGCAGCCCCGGGACAGGGAACAATCAGCCCCAGCATTTT. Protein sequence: CASSPGTGNNQPQHF.

Here the CDR3 reads CASSTAPGTGRETQYF. CDR3 bases: TGTGCCAGCAGTACCGCTCCCGGGACAGGGAGAGAGACCCAGTACTTC. This chain links TRBV12-3 or TRBV12-4 with TRBJ2-5; 9 bases line up with TRBD1. The length of the CDR3 is 16 residues. With 5 bases clipped from V and 4 bases from J, the junction kept 11 bases outside the gene matches.

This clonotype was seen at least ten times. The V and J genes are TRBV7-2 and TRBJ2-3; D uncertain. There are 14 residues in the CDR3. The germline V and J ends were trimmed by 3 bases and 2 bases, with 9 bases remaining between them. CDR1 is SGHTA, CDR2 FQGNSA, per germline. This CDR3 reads CASSFIGNTDTQYF. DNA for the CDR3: TGTGCCAGCAGCTTTATCGGAAACACAGATACGCAGTATTTT. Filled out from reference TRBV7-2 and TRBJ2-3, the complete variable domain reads GAGVSQSPSNKVTEKGKDVELRCDPISGHTALYWYRQSLGQGLEFLIYFQGNSAPDKSGLPSDRFSAERTGGSVSTLTIQRTQQEDSAVYLCASSFIGNTDTQYFGPGTRLTVL.

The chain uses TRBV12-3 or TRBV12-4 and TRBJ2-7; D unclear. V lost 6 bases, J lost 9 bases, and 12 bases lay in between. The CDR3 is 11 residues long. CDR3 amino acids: CASSQNTGQYF. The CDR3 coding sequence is TGTGCCAGCAGCCAAAATACGGGGCAGTACTTC.

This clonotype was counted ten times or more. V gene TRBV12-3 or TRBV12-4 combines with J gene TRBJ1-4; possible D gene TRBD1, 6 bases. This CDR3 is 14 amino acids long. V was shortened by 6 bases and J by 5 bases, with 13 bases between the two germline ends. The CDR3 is CASSSTGRNEKLFF. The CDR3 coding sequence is TGTGCCAGCAGCTCGACAGGACGAAATGAAAAACTGTTTTTT.

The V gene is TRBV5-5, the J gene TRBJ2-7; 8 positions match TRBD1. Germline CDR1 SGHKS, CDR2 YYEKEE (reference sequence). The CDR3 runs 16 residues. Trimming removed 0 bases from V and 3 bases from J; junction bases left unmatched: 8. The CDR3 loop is CASSLASGTGIYEQYF. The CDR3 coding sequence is TGTGCCAGCAGCTTGGCCTCTGGGACAGGAATCTACGAGCAGTACTTC.

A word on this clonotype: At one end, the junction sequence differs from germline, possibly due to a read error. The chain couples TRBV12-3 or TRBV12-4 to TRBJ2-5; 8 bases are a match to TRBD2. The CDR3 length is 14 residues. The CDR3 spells CASSLAGGQETQYF. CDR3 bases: TGTGCCAGCAGTCTAGCGGGTGGACAAGAGACCCAGTACTTC.

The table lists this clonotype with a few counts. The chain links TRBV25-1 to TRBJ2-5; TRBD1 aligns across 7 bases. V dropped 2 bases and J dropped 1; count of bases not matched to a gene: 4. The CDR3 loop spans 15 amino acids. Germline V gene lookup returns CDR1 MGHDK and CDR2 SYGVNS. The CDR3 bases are TGTGCCAGCAGTGAAGGGACAGTACCCCAAGAGACCCAGTACTTC. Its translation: CASSEGTVPQETQYF.

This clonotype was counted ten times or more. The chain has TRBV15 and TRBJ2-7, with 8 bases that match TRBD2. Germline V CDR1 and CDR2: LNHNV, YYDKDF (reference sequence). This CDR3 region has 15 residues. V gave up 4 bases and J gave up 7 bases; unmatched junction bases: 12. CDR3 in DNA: TGTGCCACCAGCACCCCGCTTAGCGGGAAGAGAGAGCAGTACTTC. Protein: CATSTPLSGKREQYF.

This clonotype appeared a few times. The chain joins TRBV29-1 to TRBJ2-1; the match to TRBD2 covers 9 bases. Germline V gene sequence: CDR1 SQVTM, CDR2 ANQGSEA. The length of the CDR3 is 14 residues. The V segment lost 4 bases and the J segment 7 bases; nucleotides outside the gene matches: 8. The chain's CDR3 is CSVAMAGGFNEQFF. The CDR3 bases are TGCAGCGTTGCAATGGCGGGAGGGTTTAATGAGCAGTTCTTC.

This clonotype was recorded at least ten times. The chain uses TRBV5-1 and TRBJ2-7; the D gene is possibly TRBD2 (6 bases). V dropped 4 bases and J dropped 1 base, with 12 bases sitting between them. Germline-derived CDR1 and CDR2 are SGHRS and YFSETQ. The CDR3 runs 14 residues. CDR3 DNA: TGCGCCAGCAGCGGCGGGACCGCGTCCTACGAGCAGTACTTC. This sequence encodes CASSGGTASYEQYF.

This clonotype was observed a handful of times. The CDR3 region is CASSQGARGINQPQHF. The CDR3, as DNA: TGCGCCAGCAGCCAAGGAGCTAGGGGGATCAATCAGCCCCAGCATTTT. The chain is built from TRBV4-1 and TRBJ1-5; a possible D gene is TRBD1 (6 bases). CDR3 length equals 16 residues. Looked up from germline, CDR1 is MGHRA and CDR2 is YSYEKL. V was pared by 1 base and J by 3 bases, with 13 bases between.

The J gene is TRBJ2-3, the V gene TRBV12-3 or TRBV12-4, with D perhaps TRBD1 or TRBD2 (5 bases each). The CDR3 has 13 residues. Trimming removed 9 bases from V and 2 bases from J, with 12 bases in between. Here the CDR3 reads CASGTANTDTQYF. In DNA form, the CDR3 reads TGTGCCAGTGGGACCGCGAACACAGATACGCAGTATTTT.

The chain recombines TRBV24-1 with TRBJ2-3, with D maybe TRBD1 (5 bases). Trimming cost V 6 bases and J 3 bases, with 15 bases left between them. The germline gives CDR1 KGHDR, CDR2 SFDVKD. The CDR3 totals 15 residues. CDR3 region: CATSPGQTGTDTQYF. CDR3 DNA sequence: TGTGCCACCAGTCCAGGGCAAACTGGAACAGATACGCAGTATTTT.

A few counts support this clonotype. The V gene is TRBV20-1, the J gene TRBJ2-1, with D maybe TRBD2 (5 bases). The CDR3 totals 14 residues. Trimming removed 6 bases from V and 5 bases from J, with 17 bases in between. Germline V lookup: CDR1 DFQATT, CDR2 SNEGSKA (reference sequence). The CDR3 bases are TGCAGTGCGGTATTTCGGGCGGGCCACAATGAGCAGTTCTTC. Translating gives CSAVFRAGHNEQFF.